One and the same sample provided the 18 T cell receptor beta chains below, sequenced in a study of identical twins. TCRdb independently ran MiXCR on the 5' RACE reads; one entry per CDR3 protein. The profile covers some 900,000 distinct CDR3 sequences, with more than 9% appearing a single time and about 1.5% taken by the ten largest. The data were also submitted as part of a second study, on yellow fever vaccine responses in identical twins.

The sample consisted of PBMCs. The receptors were gathered from a woman aged 18-29 years in good health.

The rearrangement links TRBV20-1 to TRBJ2-5; D unresolved. Germline V gene data show CDR1 as DFQATT and CDR2 as SNEGSKA (reference sequence). Trimming removed 7 bases at V and 0 bases at J, with 12 bases between. The CDR3 consists of 13 residues. The CDR3 sequence is CSGAERYQETQYF. In DNA, the CDR3 is TGCAGTGGAGCAGAGAGGTACCAAGAGACCCAGTACTTC.

The chain employs TRBV6-4 and TRBJ2-1, with D unclear. This CDR3 has 15 amino acids. CDR1 is MRHNA and CDR2 is SNTAGT in the germline V gene. V was cut by 9 bases and J by 1 base, with 16 bases left in between. CDR3 loop: CASSNFYSSYNEQFF. CDR3 DNA sequence: TGTGCCAGTTCCAACTTTTACTCATCCTACAATGAGCAGTTCTTC.

CDR3 sequence: CASSLQGARGTGELFF. CDR3 DNA: TGCGCCAGCAGCTTGCAGGGGGCGCGGGGCACCGGGGAGCTGTTTTTT. The chain uses TRBV5-1 and TRBJ2-2; 8 bases match TRBD1. Germline lookup yields CDR1 SGHRS and CDR2 YFSETQ. The V segment lost 1 base and the J segment 4 bases; nucleotides outside the gene matches: 6. The CDR3 has 16 amino acids.

The V call is TRBV5-1, the J call TRBJ2-7, with D perhaps TRBD1 (6 bases). CDR3 length: 14 residues. V gave up 0 bases and J gave up 1 base, with 8 bases separating them. Germline V gene data show CDR1 as SGHRS and CDR2 as YFSETQ. The CDR3 loop reads CASSLGDISYEQYF. The CDR3 coding sequence is TGCGCCAGCAGCTTGGGGGACATTTCCTACGAGCAGTACTTC. Based on the CDR3 plus reference TRBV5-1 and TRBJ2-7, the full variable domain is KAGVTQTPRYLIKTRGQQVTLSCSPISGHRSVSWYQQTPGQGLQFLFEYFSETQRNKGNFPGRFSGRQFSNSRSEMNVSTLELGDSALYLCASSLGDISYEQYFGPGTRLTVT.

This clonotype was seen many times. This chain joins TRBV4-1 and TRBJ1-1, with D possibly being TRBD1 (6 bases). The CDR3 is 14 amino acids. The V gene's germline CDR1 is MGHRA and CDR2 YSYEKL. The ends were cut back, 3 bases at V and 5 bases at J, with 13 bases in the middle. The CDR3 here is CASSHLLGGTEAFF. In DNA, the CDR3 is TGCGCCAGCAGCCACCTTTTAGGGGGGACTGAAGCTTTCTTT.

This clonotype was observed many times. The V and J genes are TRBV3-1 and TRBJ1-4; 8 nucleotides line up with TRBD1. The CDR3 runs 14 residues. CDR1 LGHDT and CDR2 YNNKEL come from the germline V gene (reference sequence). J was trimmed by 7 bases and V by 3 bases; bases with no gene match: 4. Here the CDR3 DNA reads TGTGCCAGCAGCCAGGTGACAGGGGCTGAAAAACTGTTTTTT. Amino acid sequence: CASSQVTGAEKLFF.

The V call is TRBV5-1, the J call TRBJ2-7; the match to TRBD2 covers 8 bases. This CDR3 is built from 16 residues. From germline, CDR1 is SGHRS and CDR2 YFSETQ. V shed 4 bases and J 6 bases; nucleotides not matched to a gene: 15. This chain's CDR3 is CASSPGGLVGRLEQYF. DNA of the CDR3: TGCGCCAGCAGCCCGGGGGGACTAGTGGGTCGGCTCGAGCAGTACTTC. Full variable domain (rest looked up from reference TRBV5-1 and TRBJ2-7): KAGVTQTPRYLIKTRGQQVTLSCSPISGHRSVSWYQQTPGQGLQFLFEYFSETQRNKGNFPGRFSGRQFSNSRSEMNVSTLELGDSALYLCASSPGGLVGRLEQYFGPGTRLTVT.

The chain's CDR3 is CAISELAGGPRFEQYF. The CDR3 DNA sequence: TGTGCCATCAGTGAGCTAGCGGGAGGGCCGAGGTTCGAGCAGTACTTC. This rearrangement joins TRBV10-3 to TRBJ2-7; 12 bases agree with TRBD2. J was trimmed by 6 bases and V by 2 bases; bases with no gene match: 8. CDR1 and CDR2 from the germline V gene are ENHRY and SYGVKD. This CDR3 spans 16 amino acids.

This clonotype has a handful of counts. The chain employs TRBV12-3 or TRBV12-4 and TRBJ2-2; 7 nucleotides line up with TRBD1. Trimming at V came to 2 bases and at J to 6 bases, leaving 12 bases not matched to a gene. The CDR3 runs 17 residues. CDR3 nucleotide sequence: TGTGCCAGCAGTTTAAGAGACAGGGTTTCCGACTCCGGGGAGCTGTTTTTT. This encodes CASSLRDRVSDSGELFF.

The J gene is TRBJ2-7, the V gene TRBV4-1; no clear D. The CDR3 extends over 14 amino acids. CDR1 is MGHRA and CDR2 is YSYEKL in the germline V gene. Trimming shortened V by 2 bases and J by 2 bases, and 10 bases separated the two germline ends. CDR3 region: CASSQFQDAYEQYF. The CDR3 bases are TGCGCCAGCAGCCAATTTCAGGATGCCTACGAGCAGTACTTC.

There are many counts of this clonotype. This rearrangement joins TRBV12-3 or TRBV12-4 to TRBJ1-6; D gene uncertain. Trimming shortened V by 3 bases and J by 3 bases, and 9 bases separated the two germline ends. This CDR3 contains 15 residues. CDR3: CASSFRQDYNSPLHF. The CDR3 DNA reads as TGTGCCAGCAGTTTCCGGCAGGACTATAATTCACCCCTCCACTTT.

The gene calls are TRBV7-6 and TRBJ2-1; TRBD2 matches 15 bases. Germline V CDR1 and CDR2: SGHVS, FNYEAQ. The CDR3 is 18 amino acids. The ends lost 1 base at V and 7 bases at J; junction bases unmatched: 8. CDR3 DNA sequence: TGTGCCAGCAGCTTAGGGGGACTAGCGGGGGGCCACGGGAATGAGCAGTTCTTC. Amino acids: CASSLGGLAGGHGNEQFF.

A few counts support this clonotype. Here the CDR3 reads CASSGGQAVSGANVLTF. The CDR3 DNA is TGTGCCAGCAGCGGGGGACAGGCCGTCTCTGGGGCCAACGTCCTGACTTTC. This rearrangement joins TRBV5-7 to TRBJ2-6, with 8 bases identical to TRBD1. TRBV5-7 belongs to the ORF category, with a function that is uncertain. The CDR3 sequence is 17 residues long. J was trimmed by 0 bases and V by 4 bases; bases with no gene match: 6.

This clonotype came up a few times. V gene TRBV27 combines with J gene TRBJ1-2; the D is unclear. There are 15 residues in the CDR3. Germline lookup yields CDR1 MNHEY and CDR2 SMNVEV (reference sequence). Deletions cut 0 bases from V and 3 bases from J, with 11 bases between. This CDR3 reads CASSLSRYLDYGYTF. Written as DNA, the CDR3 is TGTGCCAGCAGTTTATCGCGGTACCTAGACTATGGCTACACCTTC.

The chain joins TRBV4-2 to TRBJ2-1; 11 bases are a match to TRBD1. The CDR3 spans 16 residues. Germline V CDR1 and CDR2: LGHNA, YNFKEQ. J lost 9 bases, V lost 1 base, and 8 bases had no gene match. This CDR3 reads CASSQVGGQGAGEQFF. The CDR3 coding sequence is TGTGCCAGCAGCCAAGTGGGCGGACAGGGGGCGGGTGAGCAGTTCTTC.

This clonotype has a count of ten or more. The chain uses TRBV15 and TRBJ2-3; TRBD1 aligns across 7 bases. J lost 0 bases, V lost 4 bases, and 4 bases had no gene match. Germline lookup yields CDR1 LNHNV and CDR2 YYDKDF (reference sequence). This CDR3 contains 15 residues. CDR3 nucleotide sequence: TGTGCCACCAGCACCAGACAGGGTAGCACAGATACGCAGTATTTT. Translated: CATSTRQGSTDTQYF.

J is TRBJ2-3 and V is TRBV10-3; D possibly corresponds to TRBD2 (7 bases). The CDR3 runs 14 residues. V was pared by 2 bases and J by 7 bases, with 13 bases between. Germline values: CDR1 ENHRY, CDR2 SYGVKD. The CDR3 here is CAISERGGEYTQYF. CDR3 DNA: TGTGCCATCAGTGAGAGGGGGGGGGAGTATACGCAGTATTTT.

This clonotype was seen many times. This sequence joins TRBV7-2 and TRBJ2-3; unclear D gene. Germline CDR1 reads SGHTA; CDR2 reads FQGNSA. V was trimmed by 2 bases and J by 6 bases, leaving 6 bases between them. This CDR3 spans 12 amino acids. The CDR3 bases are TGTGCCAGCAGCTTAAACTTGGATACGCAGTATTTT. Encoded protein: CASSLNLDTQYF.